This TCR beta chain was captured by sequencing in a study of cytomegalovirus exposure and HLA in healthy donors. The germline V gene encodes CDR1 MNHEY and CDR2 SMNVEV (reference sequence). V lost 6 bases, J lost 1 base, and 11 bases stayed unmatched. This CDR3 has 17 amino acids. The PCR ran on 60 Vbeta and 13 Jbeta primers. Repertoires were generated with immunoSEQ multiplex PCR, while TCRdb's copy carries only in-frame clones and drops some. The table has over 150,000 clones, 75% to 90% seen once. The sample taken for sequencing was PBMCs. The V and J genes are TRBV27 and TRBJ2-1, with 8 bases lining up with TRBD2. The origin of this receptor is a man between 25 and 39 years old in good health and CMV-seronegative. The CDR3, as DNA: TGTGCCAGCAGACCGGGACTTCTAGCGGGTTCCTACAATGAGCAGTTCTTC. Translated, it gives CASRPGLLAGSYNEQFF.